Listed below are T cell receptor beta chains from one sample, sequenced in a study of T cell changes during pregnancy in multiple sclerosis. Assay: immunoSEQ multiplex PCR; the TCRdb copy retains only in-frame clones and omits some. The repertoire has fewer than 110,000 clones, around nine tenths of them found once; the top ten carry 0.75% to 0.95%. Sequenced here: peripheral blood, sampled after pregnancy. These receptors originate from a female donor with multiple sclerosis, enrolled in a pregnancy study. The CDR3 runs from the conserved cysteine through the conserved F or W. A D gene is named only where the DNA matches it firmly. Where a row states a size, it is once, few, many or the class of an expanded clone; other rows omit it.

CDR3 | DNA | V | size | D | J
CASSLWGLGSEQYF | TGTGCCAGCAGCTTATGGGGTTTGGGGAGCGAGCAGTACTTC | TRBV11-2 | - | - | TRBJ2-7
CAISGSSGLAGAGDEQFF | TGTGCCATCAGTGGCTCCTCGGGACTAGCGGGAGCGGGGGATGAGCAGTTCTTC | TRBV10-3 | - | TRBD2 | TRBJ2-1
CASSAEGSMNTEAFF | TGTGCCAGCAGCGCCGAGGGATCCATGAACACTGAAGCTTTCTTT | TRBV9 | - | - | TRBJ1-1
CASSSVPGHEQYF | TGTGCCAGCAGCTCCGTCCCAGGGCACGAGCAGTACTTC | TRBV11-1 | - | - | TRBJ2-7
CASSVGGLLYDEQFF | TGTGCCAGCAGCGTAGGGGGGCTACTTTACGATGAGCAGTTCTTC | TRBV9 | - | - | TRBJ2-1
CASSLARVNTGELFF | TGTGCCAGCAGCTTGGCCCGGGTTAACACCGGGGAGCTGTTTTTT | TRBV5-8 | - | - | TRBJ2-2
CASSPRVRQPQHF | TGTGCCAGCAGCCCCAGGGTCCGTCAGCCCCAGCATTTT | TRBV28 | - | - | TRBJ1-5
CASSIGGTGSGGLFF | TGTGCCAGTAGTATTGGAGGGACAGGCTCCGGAGGACTGTTTTTT | TRBV19 | - | TRBD1 | TRBJ1-4
CASSLEAGGNTIYF | TGTGCCAGCAGCTTAGAGGCGGGTGGAAACACCATATATTTT | TRBV7-2 | - | - | TRBJ1-3
CASSEPSSNTEAFF | TGTGCCAGCAGTGAACCCTCCTCGAACACTGAAGCTTTCTTT | TRBV6-1 | - | - | TRBJ1-1
CASSQPGQGPSGETQYF | TGTGCCAGCAGTCAACCGGGACAGGGCCCCAGCGGAGAGACCCAGTACTTC | TRBV7-9 | - | TRBD1 | TRBJ2-5
CSVETGVAGELFF | TGCAGCGTTGAAACGGGGGTTGCCGGGGAGCTGTTTTTT | TRBV29-1 | - | - | TRBJ2-2
CASSLRLGPEAFF | TGTGCCAGCAGTTTAAGATTGGGGCCTGAAGCTTTCTTT | TRBV27 | - | - | TRBJ1-1
CAISPPSPTDTQYF | TGTGCCATCAGCCCTCCTAGCCCGACAGATACGCAGTATTTT | TRBV10-3 | - | - | TRBJ2-3
CASSNRDSAYEQYF | TGTGCCAGTAGTAACCGGGATTCCGCCTACGAGCAGTACTTC | TRBV19 | - | - | TRBJ2-7
CASSFARDRHTEAFF | TGTGCCAGCAGCTTTGCTCGGGACAGACACACTGAAGCTTTCTTT | TRBV5-4 | - | TRBD1 | TRBJ1-1
CASSVAGSGPLTDTQYF | TGTGCCAGCAGCGTAGCTGGTAGCGGGCCCCTCACAGATACGCAGTATTTT | TRBV9 | - | TRBD2 | TRBJ2-3
CASSYSASSSGELFF | TGTGCCAGCAGTTACTCGGCTAGTTCAAGCGGGGAGCTGTTTTTT | TRBV6-5 | - | - | TRBJ2-2
CASSLNSLNTEAFF | TGTGCCAGCAGCTTAAATTCCCTAAACACTGAAGCTTTCTTT | TRBV7-3 | - | - | TRBJ1-1
CASSSIPRGILAQHF | TGTGCCAGCAGTTCTATACCCCGGGGGATATTGGCCCAGCATTTT | TRBV28 | - | - | TRBJ1-5
CASSSQGQNTEAFF | TGTGCCAGCAGCTCACAGGGGCAGAACACTGAAGCTTTCTTT | TRBV7-3 | - | TRBD1 | TRBJ1-1
CASSAAGDHYEQYF | TGTGCCAGCAGTGCAGCGGGAGATCACTACGAGCAGTACTTC | TRBV25-1 | - | TRBD2 | TRBJ2-7
CASSDLRQSHEKLFF | TGTGCCAGCAGCGACCTCCGACAGTCCCATGAAAAACTGTTTTTT | TRBV28 | - | - | TRBJ1-4
CASIPNRGYAEAFF | TGTGCCAGCATTCCGAACAGGGGGTACGCTGAAGCTTTCTTT | TRBV28 | - | TRBD1 | TRBJ1-1
CASSSGRDNQPQHF | TGTGCCAGTAGTTCGGGCAGGGACAATCAGCCCCAGCATTTT | TRBV19 | - | - | TRBJ1-5
CASRSGRSYEQYF | TGTGCCAGTAGGAGCGGGAGATCCTACGAGCAGTACTTC | TRBV7-9 | - | TRBD2 | TRBJ2-7
CASSQSGFLREPQHF | TGTGCCAGTAGTCAGTCAGGGTTCCTCAGGGAGCCCCAGCATTTT | TRBV19 | once | - | TRBJ1-5
CASSARQGTSYEQYF | TGTGCCAGTAGTGCTCGACAGGGGACTTCCTACGAGCAGTACTTC | TRBV19 | once | TRBD1 | TRBJ2-7
CASSYSNRGPQPQHF | TGTGCCAGCAGTTACTCAAACAGGGGGCCTCAGCCCCAGCATTTT | TRBV6-6 | - | TRBD1 | TRBJ1-5
CASSGVDEQFF | TGTGCCAGCTCGGGGGTAGATGAGCAGTTCTTC | TRBV7-9 | - | - | TRBJ2-1
CASSALEFTGELFF | TGTGCCAGCAGCGCATTAGAATTCACCGGGGAGCTGTTTTTT | TRBV6-4 | - | - | TRBJ2-2
CASNLVTGMNTGELFF | TGTGCCAGCAATTTAGTAACAGGGATGAACACCGGGGAGCTGTTTTTT | TRBV6-6 | - | - | TRBJ2-2
CASSRGTSRETQYF | TGTGCCAGCAGCCGCGGGACTAGCCGAGAGACCCAGTACTTC | TRBV7-2 | - | TRBD2 | TRBJ2-5